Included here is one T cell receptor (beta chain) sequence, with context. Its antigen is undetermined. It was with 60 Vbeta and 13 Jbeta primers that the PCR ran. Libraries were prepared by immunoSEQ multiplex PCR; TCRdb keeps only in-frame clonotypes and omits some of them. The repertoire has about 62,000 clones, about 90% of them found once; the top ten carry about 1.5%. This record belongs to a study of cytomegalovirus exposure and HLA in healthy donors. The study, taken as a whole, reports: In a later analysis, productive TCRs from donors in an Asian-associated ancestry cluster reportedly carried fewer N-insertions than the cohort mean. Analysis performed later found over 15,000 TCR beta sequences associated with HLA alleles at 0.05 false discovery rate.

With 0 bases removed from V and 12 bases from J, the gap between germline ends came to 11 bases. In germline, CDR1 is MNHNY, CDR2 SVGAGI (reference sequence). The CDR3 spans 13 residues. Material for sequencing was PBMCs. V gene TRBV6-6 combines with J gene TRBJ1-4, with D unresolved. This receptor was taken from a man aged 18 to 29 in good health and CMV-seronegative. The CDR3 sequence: CASSYSFQEELFF. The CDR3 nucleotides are TGTGCCAGCAGTTACTCGTTTCAGGAGGAACTGTTTTTT.